This T cell receptor beta chain appears in the sequencing data of a study of long-term antiretroviral therapy in people with HIV. Study-wide points: Every time point showed a repertoire led by clones expanded before ART.

For this clone: Its antigen is not known.

This CDR3 has 14 amino acids. CDR1 and CDR2 (germline): SGDLS, YYNGEE. The ends were cut back, 4 bases at V and 5 bases at J, with 15 bases in the middle. HIV-positive participants were all treated in the United States. The run of the v3.0 immunoSEQ assay was at survey level. Sequencing used immunoSEQ multiplex PCR; TCRdb keeps in-frame clones, though not all of them. The sample yields about 24,000 clones, approximately 90% seen once. The sequence was obtained from a woman in her twenties or thirties with HIV. Specimen: unsorted PBMCs, collected 1.8 years before starting antiretroviral therapy. V is TRBV9 and J is TRBJ1-1; D is undetermined. The CDR3 DNA is TGTGCCAGCAGCCTAAAACAGACGCCTACTGAAGCTTTCTTT. Protein sequence: CASSLKQTPTEAFF.